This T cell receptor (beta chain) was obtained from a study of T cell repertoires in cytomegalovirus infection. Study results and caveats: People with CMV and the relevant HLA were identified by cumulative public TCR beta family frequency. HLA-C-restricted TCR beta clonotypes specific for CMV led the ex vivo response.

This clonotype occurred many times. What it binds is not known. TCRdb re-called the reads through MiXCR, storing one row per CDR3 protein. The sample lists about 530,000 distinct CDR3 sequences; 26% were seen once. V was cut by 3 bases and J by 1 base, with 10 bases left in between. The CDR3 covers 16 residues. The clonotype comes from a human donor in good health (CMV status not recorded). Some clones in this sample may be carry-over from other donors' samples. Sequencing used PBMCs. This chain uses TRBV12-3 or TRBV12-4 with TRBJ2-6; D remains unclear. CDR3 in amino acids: CASSFYFPSGANVLTF. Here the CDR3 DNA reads TGTGCCAGCAGTTTTTACTTTCCTTCTGGGGCCAACGTCCTGACTTTC.